This TCR beta chain was identified in a study of blood T cell repertoires in COVID-19. About the study: T cells, B-cell-depleted T cells, or PBMCs supplied cDNA or gDNA.

The study drew participants aged 18 to 89 years from about two dozen US areas. Per germline, CDR1 MNHEY and CDR2 SMNVEV (reference sequence). Trimming removed 3 bases from V and 7 bases from J; junction bases left unmatched: 10. There are 16 residues in the CDR3. Original processing methods: Quantification of nucleated cells was approximated via reference gene primer amplification. Measured with immunoSEQ multiplex PCR; TCRdb has only the in-frame clones, and not every one. D and trimming were read from the DNA, whereas the V and J calls and clone size are those reported in that table. The table shows about 410,000 clones, with 90% occurring only once.

The chain is built from TRBV27 and TRBJ2-1; 9 bases map to TRBD2. Material for sequencing was PBMCs or T cells enriched from blood (not recorded which). The origin of this receptor is a man younger than 35 who had recovered from COVID-19. CDR3 sequence: CASSFPGVAGVNEQFF. For the CDR3, the DNA is TGTGCCAGCAGTTTCCCCGGGGTAGCGGGAGTAAATGAGCAGTTCTTC.